A single sample gave rise to the 14 T cell receptor beta chains below, sequenced in a study of PD-1 blockade in classical Hodgkin lymphoma. Assay used: immunoSEQ multiplex PCR; TCRdb lists only in-frame clones, some missing. The repertoire holds 64,000 or so clones, with roughly nine tenths as singletons. This sample's time point: cycle 4 day 1 (C4D1), after five to seven weeks of nivolumab. All trial patients relapsed after autologous stem cell transplantation. Sample: peripheral blood mononuclear cells (PBMCs), taken before the fourth cycle of nivolumab. The receptor source for this set is a human donor with classical Hodgkin lymphoma.

The chain joins TRBV10-1 to TRBJ2-3, with TRBD2 as a possible D gene (6 bases). V shed 5 bases and J shed 4 bases, with 16 bases lying between them. From germline, CDR1 is WNHNN and CDR2 SYGVQD (reference sequence). This CDR3 has 15 residues. The CDR3 loop reads CASSNDWGDADTQYF. CDR3 nucleotide sequence: TGCGCCAGCAGTAATGATTGGGGGGATGCAGATACGCAGTATTTT.

The chain is built from TRBV30 and TRBJ2-5; D could derive from TRBD1 or TRBD2 (5 bases each). The germline V and J ends were trimmed by 4 bases and 5 bases, with 14 bases remaining between them. Per germline, CDR1 GTSNPN and CDR2 SVGIG (reference sequence). The CDR3 has 13 amino acids. CDR3 in amino acids: CAWIADWGETQYF. As DNA, the CDR3 is TGTGCCTGGATTGCTGATTGGGGGGAGACCCAGTACTTC.

The V and J genes are TRBV5-6 and TRBJ1-1; possible D gene TRBD1, 6 bases. In germline, CDR1 is SGHDT, CDR2 YYEEEE. The CDR3 contains 14 residues. The V end lost 4 bases, the J end lost 8 bases, and 18 bases lay between the germline ends. The CDR3 sequence: CASSTHRESPEAFF. In DNA, the CDR3 is TGTGCCAGCAGCACTCACAGGGAATCCCCGGAAGCTTTCTTT.

The chain is built from TRBV7-9 and TRBJ1-2; D not resolved. This CDR3 has 13 residues. Per the germline V gene, CDR1 is SEHNR and CDR2 is FQNEAQ (reference sequence). V was cut by 5 bases and J by 5 bases, with 12 bases left in between. The CDR3 reads CASSPVSGYGYTF. CDR3 nucleotides: TGTGCCAGCAGCCCTGTTAGTGGGTATGGCTACACCTTC.

The chain carries TRBV2 and TRBJ1-1; D perhaps matches TRBD1 (5 bases). V lost 3 bases to trimming and J lost 5 bases, with 7 bases between them. The CDR3 is made up of 12 amino acids. Germline CDR1 reads SNHLY; CDR2 reads FYNNEI. This chain's CDR3 is CASSDGGTEAFF. The CDR3 DNA reads TGTGCCAGCAGTGACGGGGGAACTGAAGCTTTCTTT.

The rearrangement links TRBV7-9 to TRBJ1-2; D perhaps matches TRBD1 (6 bases). Germline V gene sequence: CDR1 SEHNR, CDR2 FQNEAQ (reference sequence). The CDR3 is 14 amino acids. Trimming removed 2 bases from V and 6 bases from J, with 13 bases in between. The CDR3, as DNA: TGTGCCAGCAGCTTATGTAGGGGGTGCAATGGCTACACCTTC. Its protein is CASSLCRGCNGYTF.

Remarks on this clone: This CDR3 fails to terminate in the conserved phenylalanine or tryptophan, so it likely reflects a read error. No DNA is shown, since the ends of the CDR3 on it are uncertain; the CDR3 is the one TCRdb lists. The chain recombines TRBV12-1 with TRBJ1-2. TRBV12-1 is flagged as a pseudogene. Ends included, the CDR3 has 9 residues. CDR3 in amino acids: CASSFRPPP.

The chain employs TRBV6-6 and TRBJ1-2, with no clear D. The CDR3 loop spans 13 amino acids. Germline CDR1 reads MNHNY; CDR2 reads SVGAGI (reference sequence). Trimming pared 5 bases from V and 1 base from J, leaving 8 bases between. CDR3 nucleotide sequence: TGTGCCAGCAGTACCGGACTTAACTATGGCTACACCTTC. Translation: CASSTGLNYGYTF.

The chain combines TRBV7-3 with TRBJ2-1, with 11 bases identical to TRBD2. This CDR3 contains 17 residues. CDR1 and CDR2 (germline): SGHTA, FQGTGA. V shed 4 bases and J 4 bases; nucleotides not matched to a gene: 9. CDR3 in DNA: TGTGCCAGCAGCTCCCGTCCCTCTAGCGGGGGGTACAATGAGCAGTTCTTC. Translated: CASSSRPSSGGYNEQFF.

The rearrangement links TRBV5-1 to TRBJ2-7; the match to TRBD1 covers 9 bases. Trimming took 2 bases from V and 4 from J; bases not matched to a gene: 7. This CDR3 is 15 amino acids long. Germline assignment: CDR1 SGHRS and CDR2 YFSETQ. The CDR3 here is CASSFVDRGSYEQYF. In DNA form, the CDR3 reads TGCGCCAGCAGCTTTGTGGACAGGGGAAGTTACGAGCAGTACTTC.

The V gene is TRBV30, the J gene TRBJ2-1; D may correspond to TRBD1 or TRBD2 (5 bases each). V was trimmed by 0 bases and J by 8 bases, leaving 8 bases between them. Germline V gene data show CDR1 as GTSNPN and CDR2 as SVGIG (reference sequence). This CDR3 contains 12 residues. The CDR3 sequence: CAWSVLGDEQFF. Written as DNA, the CDR3 is TGTGCCTGGAGTGTGTTGGGGGATGAGCAGTTCTTC.

This chain links TRBV6-1 with TRBJ2-7, with 10 bases that match TRBD2. Trimming cost V 6 bases and J 13 bases; bases outside gene matches: 9. Germline CDR1 is MNHNS and CDR2 is SASEGT. This CDR3 spans 12 amino acids. This CDR3 is CASRITSGVAYF. The CDR3 DNA reads as TGTGCCAGCAGAATAACTAGCGGGGTGGCTTACTTC.

The rearrangement links TRBV6-5 to TRBJ1-5, with unresolved D. CDR1 is MNHEY, CDR2 SVGAGI, per germline. The CDR3 extends over 15 amino acids. The ends were cut back, 0 bases at V and 2 bases at J, with 8 bases in the middle. The CDR3 DNA sequence: TGTGCCAGCAGTTACTCTCGGGGTGGCAATCAGCCCCAGCATTTT. This gives the protein CASSYSRGGNQPQHF.

This chain uses TRBV1 with TRBJ2-1; no check of the table's D call, TRBD2, against the DNA was made. TRBV1 is tagged as a pseudogene. The CDR3 contains 18 residues. This CDR3 is CTSSRGLADYLSYNEQFF. The CDR3 coding sequence is TGCACCAGCAGCCGAGGGCTAGCGGACTACCTCTCCTACAATGAGCAGTTCTTC.